This TCR beta chain is from a study of blood T cell repertoires in COVID-19. Overall study context: Sites across the United States, Italy and Spain contributed samples from acute and convalescent COVID-19. T cells, B-cell-depleted T cells, or PBMCs provided the cDNA or gDNA that served as material.

V shed 0 bases, J shed 8 bases, and the junction held 10 bases outside the gene matches. The CDR3 is made up of 16 amino acids. CDR1 is MNHEY, CDR2 SVGAGI, per germline. As handled by the study authors: Estimation of nucleated cell counts relied on the amplification of reference gene primers. Using immunoSEQ multiplex PCR, the repertoire was profiled, and TCRdb retains in-frame clones only, with some absent. V and J calls and clone size follow that table, whereas D and trimming were derived from the DNA. The data hold approximately 75,000 clones, with around 85% observed a single time. This TCR came from an older man with acute or convalescent COVID-19. Sequences were obtained from peripheral blood. This chain connects TRBV6-5 to TRBJ2-1; 7 bases align to TRBD1. In DNA, the CDR3 is TGTGCCAGCAGTTACTCATTCTGGGACAGTGGGGATGAGCAGTTCTTC. Residues: CASSYSFWDSGDEQFF.